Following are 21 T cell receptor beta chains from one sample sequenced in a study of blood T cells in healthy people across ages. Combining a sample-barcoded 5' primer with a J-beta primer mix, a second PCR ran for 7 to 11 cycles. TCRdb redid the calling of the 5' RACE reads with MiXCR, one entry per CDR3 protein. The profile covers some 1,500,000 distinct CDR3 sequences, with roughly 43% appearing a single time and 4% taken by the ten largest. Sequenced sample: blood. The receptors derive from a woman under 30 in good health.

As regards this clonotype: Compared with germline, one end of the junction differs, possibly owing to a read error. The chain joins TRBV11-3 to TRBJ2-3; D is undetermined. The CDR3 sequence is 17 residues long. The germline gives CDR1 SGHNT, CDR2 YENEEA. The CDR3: CAISLFSRAESTDTQYF. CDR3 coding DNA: TGTGCCATCAGCTTATTCTCACGCGCAGAGTCCACAGATACGCAGTATTTT.

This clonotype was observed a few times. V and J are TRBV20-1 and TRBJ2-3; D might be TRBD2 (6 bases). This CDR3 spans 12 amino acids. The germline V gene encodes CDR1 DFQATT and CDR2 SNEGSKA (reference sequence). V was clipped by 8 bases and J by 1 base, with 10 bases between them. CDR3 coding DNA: TGCAGTTTATGGGGGGGCACAGATACGCAGTATTTT. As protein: CSLWGGTDTQYF.

The CDR3 loop reads CASSDALASYNEQFF. CDR3 nucleotides: TGTGCCAGCAGTGATGCTTTGGCAAGCTACAATGAGCAGTTCTTC. The chain carries TRBV27 and TRBJ2-1; D remains ambiguous. The CDR3 is 15 residues long. V lost 5 bases and J 3 bases, leaving 14 bases between the germline ends. Germline V gene lookup returns CDR1 MNHEY and CDR2 SMNVEV (reference sequence).

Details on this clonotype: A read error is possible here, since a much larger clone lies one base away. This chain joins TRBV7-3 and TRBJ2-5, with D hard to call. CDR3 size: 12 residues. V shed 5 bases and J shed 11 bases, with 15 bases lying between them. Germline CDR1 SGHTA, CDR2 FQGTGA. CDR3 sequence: CASSLENNEQYF. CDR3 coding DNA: TGTGCCAGCAGCCTAGAAAACAATGAGCAGTACTTC.

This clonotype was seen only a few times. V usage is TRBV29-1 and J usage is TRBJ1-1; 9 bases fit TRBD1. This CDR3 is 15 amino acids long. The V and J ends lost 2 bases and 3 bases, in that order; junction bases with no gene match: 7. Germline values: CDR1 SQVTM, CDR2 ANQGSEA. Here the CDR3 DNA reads TGCAGCGTTGAATACAGGGGGCGAAGGGACACTGAAGCTTTCTTT. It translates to CSVEYRGRRDTEAFF.

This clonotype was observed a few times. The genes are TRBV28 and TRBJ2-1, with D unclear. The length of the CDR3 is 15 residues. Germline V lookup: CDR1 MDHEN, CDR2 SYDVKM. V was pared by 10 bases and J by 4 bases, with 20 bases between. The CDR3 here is CATISPGPTYNEQFF. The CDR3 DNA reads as TGTGCCACTATCTCGCCGGGCCCTACTTACAATGAGCAGTTCTTC.

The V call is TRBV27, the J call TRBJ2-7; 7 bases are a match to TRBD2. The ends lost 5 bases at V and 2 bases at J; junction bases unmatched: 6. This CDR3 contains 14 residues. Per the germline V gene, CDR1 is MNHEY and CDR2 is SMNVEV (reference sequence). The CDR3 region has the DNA TGTGCCAGCAGTATTAGAGCGGGGACCTACGAGCAGTACTTC. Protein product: CASSIRAGTYEQYF.

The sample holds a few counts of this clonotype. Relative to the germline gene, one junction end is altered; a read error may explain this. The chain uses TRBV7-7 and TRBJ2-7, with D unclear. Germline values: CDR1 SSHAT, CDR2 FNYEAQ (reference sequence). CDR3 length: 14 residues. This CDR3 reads CASSPGANFNEQYF. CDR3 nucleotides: TGTGCTAGCAGCCCAGGTGCCAATTTCAATGAGCAGTACTTC.

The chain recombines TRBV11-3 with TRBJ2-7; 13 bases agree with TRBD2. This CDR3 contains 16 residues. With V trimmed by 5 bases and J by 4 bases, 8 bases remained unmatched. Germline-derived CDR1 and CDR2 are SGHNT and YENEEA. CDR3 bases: TGTGCCAGCAGCCCAAACGGACTAGCGGGAGAGTACGAGCAGTACTTC. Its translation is CASSPNGLAGEYEQYF.

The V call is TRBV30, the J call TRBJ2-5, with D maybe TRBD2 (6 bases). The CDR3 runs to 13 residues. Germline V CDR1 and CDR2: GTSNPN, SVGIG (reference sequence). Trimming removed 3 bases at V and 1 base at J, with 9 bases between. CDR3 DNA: TGTGCCTGGAGCCCCGGGAGCCAAGAGACCCAGTACTTC. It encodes CAWSPGSQETQYF.

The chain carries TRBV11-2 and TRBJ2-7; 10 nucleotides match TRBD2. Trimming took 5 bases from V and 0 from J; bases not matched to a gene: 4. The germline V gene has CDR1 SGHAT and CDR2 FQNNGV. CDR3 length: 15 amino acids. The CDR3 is CASSRGLAVSYEQYF. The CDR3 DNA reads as TGTGCCAGCAGCCGCGGACTAGCGGTCTCCTACGAGCAGTACTTC.

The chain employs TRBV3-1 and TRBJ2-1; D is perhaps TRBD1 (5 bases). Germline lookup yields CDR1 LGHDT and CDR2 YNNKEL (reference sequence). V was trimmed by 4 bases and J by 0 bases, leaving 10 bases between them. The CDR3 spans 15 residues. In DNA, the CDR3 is TGTGCCAGCAGCCCTATTCAGGGCTCCTACAATGAGCAGTTCTTC. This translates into CASSPIQGSYNEQFF.

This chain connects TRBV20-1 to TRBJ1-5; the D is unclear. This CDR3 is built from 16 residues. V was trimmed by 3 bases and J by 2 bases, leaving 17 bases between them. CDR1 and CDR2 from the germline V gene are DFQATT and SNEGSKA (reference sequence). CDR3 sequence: CSARRGTLRGNQPQHF. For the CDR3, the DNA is TGCAGTGCTAGGCGCGGCACCCTGAGGGGCAATCAGCCCCAGCATTTT.

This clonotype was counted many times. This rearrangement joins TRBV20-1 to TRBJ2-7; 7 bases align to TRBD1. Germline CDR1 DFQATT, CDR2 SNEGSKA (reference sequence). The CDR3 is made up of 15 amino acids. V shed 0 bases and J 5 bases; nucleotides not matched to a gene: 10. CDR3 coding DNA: TGCAGTGCTAGAGATTACCCGACAGGGAGCCACGAGCAGTACTTC. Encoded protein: CSARDYPTGSHEQYF.

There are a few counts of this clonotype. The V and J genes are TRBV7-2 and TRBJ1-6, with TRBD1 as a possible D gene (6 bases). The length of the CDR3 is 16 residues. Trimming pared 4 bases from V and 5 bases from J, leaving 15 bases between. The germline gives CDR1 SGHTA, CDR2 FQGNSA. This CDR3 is CASSSLRGGDNSPLHF. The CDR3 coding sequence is TGTGCCAGCAGCTCCCTGAGGGGGGGGGATAATTCACCCCTCCACTTT.

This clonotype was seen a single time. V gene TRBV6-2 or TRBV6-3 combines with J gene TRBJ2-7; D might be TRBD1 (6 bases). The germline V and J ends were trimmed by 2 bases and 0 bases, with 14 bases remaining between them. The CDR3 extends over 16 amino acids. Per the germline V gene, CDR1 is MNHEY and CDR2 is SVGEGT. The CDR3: CASSYPDRPSSYEQYF. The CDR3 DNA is TGTGCCAGCAGTTACCCAGACAGGCCGTCCTCCTACGAGCAGTACTTC.

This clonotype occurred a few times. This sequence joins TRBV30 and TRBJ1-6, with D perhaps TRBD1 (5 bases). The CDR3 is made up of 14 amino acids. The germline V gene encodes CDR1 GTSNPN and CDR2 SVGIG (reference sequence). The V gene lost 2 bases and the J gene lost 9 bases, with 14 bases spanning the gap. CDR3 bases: TGTGCCTGGAGTCGGGGACCAGAAGGTTCACCCCTCCACTTT. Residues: CAWSRGPEGSPLHF.

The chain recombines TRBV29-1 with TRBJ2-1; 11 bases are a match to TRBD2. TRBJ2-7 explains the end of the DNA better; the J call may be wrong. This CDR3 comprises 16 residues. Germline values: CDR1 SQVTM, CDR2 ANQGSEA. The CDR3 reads CSVRDYSGGAGNEQYF. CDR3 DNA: TGCAGCGTCAGGGACTATAGCGGGGGGGCTGGGAATGAGCAGTACTTC.

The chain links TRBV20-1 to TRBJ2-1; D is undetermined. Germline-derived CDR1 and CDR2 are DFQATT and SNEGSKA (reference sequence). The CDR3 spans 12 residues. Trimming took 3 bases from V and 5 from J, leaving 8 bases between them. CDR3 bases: TGCAGTGCTAGGGCGGTCCACAATGAGCAGTTCTTC. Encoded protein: CSARAVHNEQFF.

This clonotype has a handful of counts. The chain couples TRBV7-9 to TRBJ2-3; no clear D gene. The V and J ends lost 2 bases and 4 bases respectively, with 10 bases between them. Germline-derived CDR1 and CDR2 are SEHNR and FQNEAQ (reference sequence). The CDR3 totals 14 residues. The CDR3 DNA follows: TGTGCCAGCAGCTTAAGTTTTACTCCAGATACGCAGTATTTT. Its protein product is CASSLSFTPDTQYF.

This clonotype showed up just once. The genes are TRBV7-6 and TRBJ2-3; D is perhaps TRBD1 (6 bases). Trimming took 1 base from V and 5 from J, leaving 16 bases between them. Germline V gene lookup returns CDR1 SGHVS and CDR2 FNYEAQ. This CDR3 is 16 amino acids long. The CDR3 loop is CASSLVGGGTIDTQYF. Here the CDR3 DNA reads TGTGCCAGCAGCTTAGTAGGTGGGGGCACGATAGATACGCAGTATTTT.